A selection of T cell receptor beta chains follows, all from one sample in a study of cytomegalovirus exposure and HLA in healthy donors. The protocol was immunoSEQ multiplex PCR, while the TCRdb copy is restricted to in-frame clones and leaves out a portion. This repertoire shows about 140,000 clones, around 86% found once; its top ten account for 0.95% to 1.5%. Input material: PBMCs. These TCRs come from a female donor in good health and CMV-seronegative. Each CDR3 is given with its conserved first and last residue. D genes are given only for firm matches. Rows may omit the clone size; those that give it use once, few, many or a size class.

abundance	v_gene	d_gene	j_gene	CDR3nt	CDR3aa
.	TRBV25-1	TRBD2	TRBJ2-7	TGTGCCACCCGAAAATCTAGCGGGAATCGCGAGCAGTACTTC	CATRKSSGNREQYF
.	TRBV7-9	.	TRBJ2-7	TGTGCCAGCAGCTACGACACCTTCCCCTACGAGCAGTACTTC	CASSYDTFPYEQYF
.	TRBV6-1	.	TRBJ2-5	TGTGCCAGCAGTGAACGGAGGAGAGAGACCCAGTACTTC	CASSERRRETQYF
few	TRBV27	TRBD2	TRBJ2-3	TGTGCCAGCAGTCAAACTAGCGGGAGGGCCATAATAACCTCCACAGATACGCAGTATTTT	CASSQTSGRAIITSTDTQYF
few	TRBV7-6	TRBD2	TRBJ2-7	TGTGCCAGCAGCGACATAGCGGGAGATTTCTACGAGCAGTACTTC	CASSDIAGDFYEQYF
.	TRBV6-5	TRBD1	TRBJ2-7	TGTGCCAGCAGTTCTAGGGACAGGGGTTTTGAGCAGTACTTC	CASSSRDRGFEQYF
.	TRBV2	.	TRBJ2-2	TGTGCCAGCAGGACGGGACTTTTTGGGGGGGAGCTGTTTTTT	CASRTGLFGGELFF
.	TRBV5-6	.	TRBJ2-1	TGTGCCAGCAGCTTCGGCGGAGCGGTGAGGAATGAGCAGTTCTTC	CASSFGGAVRNEQFF
.	TRBV28	.	TRBJ1-2	TGTGCCAGCAGTTTATTAGCGGGAGCCCTCTACACCTTC	CASSLLAGALYTF
.	TRBV15	.	TRBJ2-7	TGTGCCACCAGCATTGGGGGGACCTACGAGCAGTACTTC	CATSIGGTYEQYF